The clone carrying this T cell receptor (beta chain) was counted between two and nine times. This specimen belongs to a study of blood T cells in healthy people across ages. Alongside a J-beta primer mix, a sample-barcoded 5' primer served in a second PCR lasting about 7 to 11 cycles. No fewer than 3 million CDR3-containing paired-end reads came from each sample. TCRdb itself ran the 5' RACE reads through MiXCR, one entry per CDR3 protein. This table holds some 1.8 million distinct CDR3 sequences, about two fifths found once. The V end lost 6 bases, the J end lost 3 bases, and 17 bases lay between the germline ends. Germline CDR1 MNHNS, CDR2 SASEGT. This CDR3 comprises 15 residues.

The chain joins TRBV6-1 to TRBJ1-1, with D perhaps matching TRBD1 (6 bases). The sample consisted of blood. The sequence was obtained from a human donor in good health. The CDR3 bases are TGTGCCAGCAGGAACAGGGTTTCCATGGACACTGAAGCTTTCTTT. Translating gives CASRNRVSMDTEAFF.